This T cell receptor beta chain was identified during a study of blood T cell repertoires in COVID-19. Study context: The United States, Italy and Spain were the sources of the acute and convalescent COVID-19 samples. The cDNA or gDNA used as material had been derived from T cells, B-cell-depleted T cells, or PBMCs.

In the original workflow: Using reference gene primer amplification, nucleated cell counts were estimated. Libraries were prepared by immunoSEQ multiplex PCR; TCRdb keeps only in-frame clonotypes and omits some of them. The DNA was the basis for D and trimming; V, J and clone size are from that table. The sample includes 85,000 to 90,000 clones, 75% to 90% of them seen just once. The length of the CDR3 is 14 residues. The V gene lost 8 bases and the J gene lost 0 bases, with 13 bases spanning the gap. Germline V gene lookup returns CDR1 ENHRY and CDR2 SYGVKD. Sequencing was carried out using peripheral blood. This TCR derives from a woman at least 80 years old with active COVID-19. The chain recombines TRBV10-3 with TRBJ1-1, with TRBD1 as a possible D gene (5 bases). CDR3 in amino acids: CAIGATVMNTEAFF. In DNA form, the CDR3 reads TGTGCCATCGGGGCGACAGTCATGAACACTGAAGCTTTCTTT.